The present T cell receptor beta chain was sequenced within a study of blood T cell repertoires in COVID-19 (dated by TCRdb to 2020 to 2021). For the study in its entirety: The collaborator samples originated in the United States, Italy and Spain and spanned the acute and convalescent phases of COVID-19. The prospective study material was composed of cDNA or gDNA derived from T cells, B-cell-depleted T cells, or PBMCs. Deeply sampled blood TCRbeta repertoires from subjects exposed to, actively infected with, or recovered from COVID-19 were included in the dataset. The repertoires were made available in a free public database intended to serve as a resource for research on the immune response to SARS-CoV-2. The samples were drawn from the first 160 participants of the ongoing ImmuneRACE study and from 950 to 1,500 subjects provided by 6 global collaborators. Nearly every sample came with metadata listing a de-identified subject ID, COVID-19 status, age in years and sex. Where available, HLA class I and class II types were obtained from metadata supplied by the sample provider rather than from assay-based typing.

This clone showed up just once. Its antigen is unknown. The sample holds no much larger clone one base away, and base qualities are not on file. Findings and caveats that apply to the study as a whole: Clinical and demographic metadata were provided uncurated, with the amount varying by source and participant.

One collaborating source in Seattle enrolled patients during active infection and followed them longitudinally through the course of disease. Each collaborating institution followed its own protocols to collect whole blood in K2EDTA tubes. Collaborator samples were shipped for TCRbeta analysis as frozen whole blood, isolated PBMCs, or DNA extracted from either sample type. Counted from cysteine to phenylalanine, this CDR3 has 14 amino acids. Only the CDR3 part of the read is kept: 42 bases, read in frame from the first base. The junction shows trimming of 3 bases on V and 7 bases on J, plus 13 bases between the germline ends. CDR1 SGHAT and CDR2 FQNNGV were looked up in the germline V gene. The immunoSEQ Assay, a bias-controlled multiplex PCR, was used to amplify TCRbeta CDR3 regions from genomic DNA. In the paper's pipeline: The number of nucleated cells in each sample was estimated by amplification of reference gene primers within the assay. To quantify the absolute abundance of each unique TCRbeta CDR3 rearrangement, sequence reads were collapsed and filtered. For each sample, productive Simpson clonality was calculated as the square root of Simpson's diversity index across productive rearrangements. Held by TCRdb, this immuneACCESS table contains in-frame sequences only and omits some clones. Under half of the omission traces to an unresolved V gene where checked; the cause of the rest is unknown. V, J and clone size are those of that table, while D and trimming were read from the DNA. The sample table shows 410,000 or so clones, and 75% to 90% are seen once. Approximately 1.5% of the sample belongs to the ten largest clones.

The chain joins TRBV11-2 to TRBJ2-4, and possibly TRBD2, on 5 matching bases. The material sequenced was peripheral blood. The sequence was collected from a middle-aged woman with COVID-19, enrolled during active disease. CDR3 protein: CASSFNWETNIQYF. The DNA sequence is given as TGTGCCAGCAGCTTTAACTGGGAGACTAACATTCAGTACTTC.